The rows below give T cell receptor beta chains drawn from one sample of a study of vaccination and CD4 T cells after COVID-19. The antigens these receptors bind are not known. TCRdb recomputed calls from the PCR reads with MiXCR, one row per CDR3 protein. Here the sample spans 20,000 to 25,000 distinct CDR3 sequences, approximately 61% being singletons. Sequenced input: CD4+ T cells from blood, cultured in vitro. The receptors here all came from a human donor who had recovered from COVID-19. Each CDR3 is given with its conserved first and last residue. D genes are given only for firm matches. A clone size is listed for some rows: how often the clone was seen (once, few, many), or a class if it is expanded.

j_call | d_call | clone_size | v_call | cdr3_aa | cdr3_nt
TRBJ2-3 | TRBD2 | . | TRBV19 | CASSTSGSSTDTQYF | TGTGCCAGTAGTACTAGCGGATCTAGCACAGATACGCAGTATTTT
TRBJ2-1 | TRBD1 | . | TRBV12-3/TRBV12-4 | CASSRPGGSYNEQFF | TGTGCCAGCAGCCGGCCAGGGGGCTCCTACAATGAGCAGTTCTTC
TRBJ1-6 | . | few | TRBV7-2 | CASRPDSFNSPLHF | TGTGCCAGCAGACCGGACAGTTTTAATTCACCCCTCCACTTT
TRBJ1-2 | . | few | TRBV19 | CASSIRSQRIYGYTF | TGTGCCAGTAGTATTAGGTCTCAGAGGATCTATGGCTACACCTTC
TRBJ2-3 | . | . | TRBV30 | CAWSGSAGKVDTQYF | TGTGCCTGGAGTGGTTCGGCGGGGAAGGTAGATACGCAGTATTTT
TRBJ1-5 | . | . | TRBV19 | CASSIWDSNQPQHF | TGTGCCAGTAGTATTTGGGATAGCAATCAGCCCCAGCATTTT
TRBJ2-2 | . | . | TRBV11-2 | CASSLEWGELFF | TGTGCCAGCAGCCTTGAGTGGGGGGAGCTGTTTTTT
TRBJ1-6 | . | . | TRBV7-8 | CASSFRGRNSPLHF | TGTGCCAGCAGCTTCAGGGGTCGAAATTCACCCCTCCACTTT
TRBJ2-2 | . | . | TRBV27 | CASSLFGTPGTGELFF | TGTGCCAGCAGTTTATTTGGGACTCCGGGCACCGGGGAGCTGTTTTTT
TRBJ2-3 | . | . | TRBV30 | CAWNRVDTQYF | TGTGCCTGGAATCGGGTAGATACGCAGTATTTT
TRBJ1-5 | . | . | TRBV6-1 | CASSPGGGNQPQHF | TGTGCCAGCAGCCCCGGAGGTGGAAATCAGCCCCAGCATTTT
TRBJ1-5 | TRBD1 | once | TRBV6-5 | CASSFGQGGHPQHF | TGTGCCAGCAGTTTCGGACAGGGAGGGCATCCCCAGCATTTT
TRBJ1-6 | . | few | TRBV7-6 | CASSSRGNSPLHF | TGTGCCAGCAGCTCCAGAGGCAATTCACCCCTCCACTTT
TRBJ2-3 | . | . | TRBV2 | CASSDDLPSGYTYTQYF | TGTGCCAGCAGCGACGACTTGCCCAGCGGCTACACCTATACGCAGTATTTT
TRBJ2-3 | TRBD2 | . | TRBV7-2 | CASSLGPGGAIGDTQYF | TGTGCCAGCAGCTTAGGTCCGGGGGGGGCCATAGGAGATACGCAGTATTTT
TRBJ2-7 | TRBD2 | . | TRBV6-1 | CASSRTSGPYEQYF | TGTGCCAGCAGCCGTACTAGCGGTCCCTACGAGCAGTACTTC
TRBJ2-3 | . | . | TRBV20-1 | CSDGASGTDTQYF | TGCAGTGATGGGGCTAGCGGCACAGATACGCAGTATTTT
TRBJ1-1 | TRBD1 | . | TRBV7-2 | CASSLIQGAAAFF | TGTGCCAGCAGCTTAATCCAGGGGGCCGCAGCTTTCTTT
TRBJ1-3 | . | few | TRBV20-1 | CSAVAGNTIYF | TGCAGTGCGGTAGCGGGAAACACCATATATTTT
TRBJ2-7 | TRBD2 | . | TRBV28 | CAATRTSGSYGEQYF | TGTGCCGCAACTAGGACTAGCGGATCCTACGGCGAGCAGTACTTC
TRBJ2-7 | TRBD1 | . | TRBV30 | CAWSVGTGPYEQYF | TGTGCCTGGAGTGTAGGGACAGGGCCCTACGAGCAGTACTTC
TRBJ1-2 | TRBD1 | . | TRBV2 | CASSSPTGRKGGYTF | TGTGCCAGCAGTTCCCCGACAGGGCGCAAAGGGGGCTACACCTTC
TRBJ2-2 | . | . | TRBV15 | CATSRSTAETGELFF | TGTGCCACCAGCAGATCAACCGCGGAGACCGGGGAGCTGTTTTTT
TRBJ2-3 | TRBD2 | . | TRBV7-8 | CASSLQRGATDTQYF | TGTGCCAGCAGCTTACAGCGGGGGGCCACAGATACGCAGTATTTT
TRBJ2-7 | TRBD2 | . | TRBV20-1 | CSARKASGRVTYEQYF | TGCAGTGCTAGAAAGGCTAGCGGGAGAGTTACCTACGAGCAGTACTTC
TRBJ1-5 | . | few | TRBV20-1 | CSAGQGPSNQPQHF | TGCAGTGCTGGCCAGGGACCTAGCAATCAGCCCCAGCATTTT
TRBJ2-7 | TRBD2 | . | TRBV2 | CASSPPPGLGAGYEQYF | TGTGCCAGCAGTCCCCCCCCGGGACTAGGGGCGGGATACGAGCAGTACTTC
TRBJ1-2 | . | . | TRBV20-1 | CSARVSQGYGYTF | TGCAGTGCTAGAGTGTCACAGGGATATGGCTACACCTTC
TRBJ2-5 | . | . | TRBV7-9 | CASSLALTSWETQYF | TGTGCCAGCAGCTTGGCCCTGACTAGTTGGGAGACCCAGTACTTC
TRBJ2-3 | TRBD1 | . | TRBV10-3 | CAISGQGASTDTQYF | TGTGCCATCAGTGGACAGGGGGCTAGCACAGATACGCAGTATTTT
TRBJ1-2 | . | few | TRBV2 | CASSEAGATNYGYTF | TGTGCCAGCAGTGAGGCAGGGGCTACGAACTATGGCTACACCTTC
TRBJ2-7 | . | few | TRBV6-1 | CASRLTPTIYEQYF | TGTGCCAGCAGGTTGACACCTACAATCTACGAGCAGTACTTC
TRBJ1-2 | . | few | TRBV2 | CASRGGGYRTSYGYTF | TGTGCCAGCAGAGGGGGGGGGTACAGGACTTCCTATGGCTACACCTTC
TRBJ1-4 | . | . | TRBV27 | CASSTRTNEKLFF | TGTGCCAGCAGCACGAGGACTAATGAAAAACTGTTTTTT
TRBJ1-2 | . | . | TRBV27 | CASSPGKGFNYGYTF | TGTGCCAGCAGCCCTGGAAAGGGGTTTAACTATGGCTACACCTTC
TRBJ1-2 | TRBD1 | . | TRBV7-9 | CASSLQGAEGYTF | TGTGCCAGCAGCTTACAGGGGGCAGAGGGCTACACCTTC
TRBJ1-1 | . | few | TRBV7-3 | CASSVDSLTEAFF | TGTGCCAGCAGCGTAGACAGCCTCACTGAAGCTTTCTTT
TRBJ1-2 | TRBD1 | . | TRBV29-1 | CSVVVTGGNGYTF | TGCAGCGTTGTGGTAACAGGGGGGAATGGCTACACCTTC
TRBJ1-5 | . | . | TRBV20-1 | CSATKINSNQPQHF | TGCAGTGCTACTAAGATTAATAGCAATCAGCCCCAGCATTTT
TRBJ1-1 | . | few | TRBV7-6 | CASSLAPGAEAFF | TGTGCCAGCAGCTTAGCGCCGGGGGCTGAAGCTTTCTTT
TRBJ1-1 | . | . | TRBV12-5 | CASGTTDYMNTEAFF | TGTGCTAGTGGCACGACTGACTATATGAACACTGAAGCTTTCTTT
TRBJ1-1 | . | . | TRBV20-1 | CSASGTNMNTEAFF | TGCAGTGCTTCCGGGACAAACATGAACACTGAAGCTTTCTTT
TRBJ2-1 | . | once | TRBV24-1 | CATQAHNEQFF | TGTGCCACGCAGGCTCACAATGAGCAGTTCTTC
TRBJ2-7 | . | . | TRBV15 | CATRGVSESGEQYF | TGTGCCACCAGGGGGGTGTCTGAATCGGGGGAGCAGTACTTC
TRBJ2-7 | TRBD2 | . | TRBV18 | CASSPPGREGEQYF | TGTGCCAGCTCACCACCGGGGAGGGAGGGTGAGCAGTACTTC
TRBJ2-3 | TRBD1 | few | TRBV7-2 | CASSSQGAGTDTQYF | TGTGCCAGCAGCTCGCAGGGGGCCGGCACAGATACGCAGTATTTT
TRBJ1-1 | . | . | TRBV7-2 | CASSFNRNTEAFF | TGTGCCAGCAGCTTCAATCGGAACACTGAAGCTTTCTTT
TRBJ1-2 | TRBD1 | . | TRBV15 | CATSGGTGDYGYTF | TGTGCCACCAGCGGTGGGACAGGGGACTATGGCTACACCTTC
TRBJ1-1 | . | . | TRBV7-9 | CASSGRLNTEAFF | TGTGCCAGCAGCGGCCGATTGAACACTGAAGCTTTCTTT
TRBJ2-7 | TRBD1 | once | TRBV29-1 | CSVAGTERSSYEQYF | TGCAGCGTGGCCGGGACAGAAAGGAGCTCCTACGAGCAGTACTTC